A selection of T cell receptor beta chains follows, all from one sample in a study of blood T cell repertoires in COVID-19. This table comes from immunoSEQ multiplex PCR, and its TCRdb copy is limited to in-frame clones, with some not included. The repertoire includes around 160,000 clones, 87% of them detected once, and about 9.3% sits in the top ten. Sequencing was performed on peripheral blood. Receptors were obtained from a woman in her 70s with COVID-19, enrolled during active disease. The CDR3 runs from the conserved cysteine through the conserved F or W. Expanded clones get a size class; other rows say once, few or many, or leave the size out.

CASSPQTGGETNYGYTF	TRBJ1-2	NA	TRBV7-2
CASSHRQQETQYF	TRBJ2-5	NA	TRBV3-1/TRBV3-2
CASSLPSGNTIYF	TRBJ1-3	NA	TRBV19
CASSLTVLAEETQYF	TRBJ2-5	NA	TRBV28
CAWSVSRRTAVNEKLFF	TRBJ1-4	NA	TRBV30
CASSQPPGSPDGAQPQHF	TRBJ1-5	NA	TRBV4-1
CASSTQQGDNQPQHF	TRBJ1-5	NA	TRBV19
CASSSGSTDTQYF	TRBJ2-3	NA	TRBV28
CASSISGVDTQYF	TRBJ2-3	NA	TRBV19
CASSLGNKGNQPQHF	TRBJ1-5	NA	TRBV11-2
CASSKNRGTYEQYF	TRBJ2-7	NA	TRBV6-5
CAWSVVLGLGGEKLFF	TRBJ1-4	NA	TRBV30
CASSERQGRNYGYTF	TRBJ1-2	NA	TRBV5-4
CSVEGQMNTEAFF	TRBJ1-1	NA	TRBV29-1
CASSLPSGHTDTQYF	TRBJ2-3	NA	TRBV7-2
CSVEVAENTEAFF	TRBJ1-1	once	TRBV29-1
CSASPDQPQHF	TRBJ1-5	NA	TRBV20-1
CASSQNPKRGLAVQETQYF	TRBJ2-5	NA	TRBV14
CASRQPGGSYNEQFF	TRBJ2-1	NA	TRBV5-1
CATASGGTYEQYF	TRBJ2-7	NA	TRBV10-3
CASTPPGQSNTEAFF	TRBJ1-1	few	TRBV6-4
CAWSQGGTGEPPLYGYTF	TRBJ1-2	NA	TRBV30
CASSVSGIGTDTQYF	TRBJ2-3	NA	TRBV9
CASSLSGGQDTQYF	TRBJ2-3	NA	TRBV5-1
CASSPRRGADYGYTF	TRBJ1-2	once	TRBV4-1
CASSPTRRIQNEQFF	TRBJ2-1	NA	TRBV6-5
CASSVSVSGNTIYF	TRBJ1-3	NA	TRBV9
CASSQLVNTEAFF	TRBJ1-1	NA	TRBV3-1/TRBV3-2
CASSLGSTDTYEQYF	TRBJ2-7	once	TRBV5-1
CASSPPGPTNEKLFF	TRBJ1-4	NA	TRBV3-1/TRBV3-2
CASRRHQNAEAFF	TRBJ1-1	NA	TRBV10-1
CASSRQGLAASTDTQYF	TRBJ2-3	NA	TRBV18
CASSLRAGGRIYNEQFF	TRBJ2-1	NA	TRBV7-2
CATSDSVASSPYNEQFF	TRBJ2-1	NA	TRBV24-1
CASSPSPDRAYEQYF	TRBJ2-7	NA	TRBV28
CASSLTGAEKLFF	TRBJ1-4	NA	TRBV5-5